The entry below describes one TCR beta chain. This sample was taken from a study of OX40 agonist ivuxolimab in advanced cancers. Across the whole study: Patients treated during dose escalation were battling hepatocellular carcinoma, melanoma, renal cell or head and neck cancer. One patient with hepatocellular carcinoma and two with cutaneous melanoma, three in all, had partial responses.

Generated by immunoSEQ multiplex PCR, the TCRdb table keeps only in-frame clones and is missing some. The sample has about 73,000 clones; around 89% are singletons. Germline-derived CDR1 and CDR2 are KGHSH and LQKENI. V gave up 4 bases and J gave up 5 bases, with 11 bases separating them. The CDR3 is made up of 13 amino acids. The specimen comprised CD4+ or CD8+ T cells sorted from blood, sampled in a trial of the OX40 agonist ivuxolimab. The chain links TRBV18 to TRBJ2-5; D is perhaps TRBD2 (5 bases). The TCR originated in an adult with an advanced solid tumor such as melanoma, head and neck, liver or kidney cancer. CDR3 sequence reads: CASSRRGRETQYF. The CDR3 DNA is TGTGCCAGCTCACGCCGGGGTAGGGAGACCCAGTACTTC. The full variable domain, completed using reference TRBV18 and TRBJ2-5, is NAGVMQNPRHLVRRRGQEARLRCSPMKGHSHVYWYRQLPEEGLKFMVYLQKENIIDESGMPKERFSAEFPKEGPSILRIQQVVRGDSAAYFCASSRRGRETQYFGPGTRLLVL.